This T cell receptor (beta chain) was captured by sequencing in a study of cytomegalovirus exposure and HLA in healthy donors. Study results and limitations: 150 to 200 TCR beta chains were listed as cytomegalovirus-associated. By a later analysis, the bulk of CMV-associated TCR beta chains appeared HLA-restricted.

PCR amplification relied on 60 Vbeta primers (plus 13 Jbeta primers). Profiling relied on immunoSEQ multiplex PCR, and the TCRdb table lists in-frame clones only, not all of them. The sample table includes fewer than 110,000 clones. The CDR3 length is 15 residues. CDR1 and CDR2 (germline): SGHDT, YYEEEE. The V gene lost 0 bases and the J gene lost 3 bases, with 10 bases spanning the gap. In regard to this clone: Its specificity is unknown.

The sequencing input was PBMCs. The receptor was derived from a middle-aged man in good health and CMV-seronegative. The chain has TRBV5-6 and TRBJ2-1, with D tentatively TRBD2 (6 bases). The CDR3 DNA is TGTGCCAGCAGCTTGGAAGGGCGGGACTACAATGAGCAGTTCTTC. As protein: CASSLEGRDYNEQFF.